This entry lists 14 T cell receptor beta chains sequenced from one sample in a study of OX40 agonist ivuxolimab in advanced cancers. Profiled with immunoSEQ multiplex PCR; TCRdb holds only in-frame clones, not every one. The sample contains tens of thousands of clones, around 85% of which appear only once. This sample comprised CD4+ or CD8+ T cells sorted from blood, obtained in a trial of the OX40 agonist ivuxolimab. These receptors all stem from an adult with an advanced solid tumor such as melanoma, head and neck, liver or kidney cancer.

This rearrangement joins TRBV7-2 to TRBJ1-4; D might be TRBD1 (5 bases). From germline, CDR1 is SGHTA and CDR2 FQGNSA. CDR3 size: 18 residues. V lost 1 base to trimming and J lost 0 bases, with 15 bases between them. CDR3 sequence (DNA): TGTGCCAGCAGCTTAGAACATAAGACAGATGCAACTAATGAAAAACTGTTTTTT. It is translated as CASSLEHKTDATNEKLFF.

The CDR3 loop is CAWSEDRVETQYF. As DNA, the CDR3 is TGTGCCTGGAGCGAGGACAGGGTAGAGACCCAGTACTTC. The chain uses TRBV30 and TRBJ2-5; 8 positions match TRBD1. CDR1 is GTSNPN, CDR2 SVGIG, per germline (reference sequence). The CDR3 runs to 13 residues. V lost 3 bases to trimming and J lost 4 bases; unmatched junction nucleotides: 4.

V usage is TRBV21-1 and J usage is TRBJ1-1; the tabulated D call, TRBD1, remains unverified against the DNA. TRBV21-1 is a pseudogene segment. The CDR3 is made up of 13 amino acids. The CDR3 spells CASSKPENTEAFF. As DNA, the CDR3 is TGTGCCAGCAGCAAACCAGAGAACACTGAAGCTTTCTTT.

This clone was observed many times. The rearrangement joins TRBV5-1 to TRBJ2-7; the D is unclear. Trimming removed 4 bases from V and 5 bases from J, with 16 bases in between. CDR3 length: 14 amino acids. Germline values: CDR1 SGHRS, CDR2 YFSETQ. CDR3 DNA: TGCGCCAGCAGCCTATCTGACGCCTCGGACGAGCAGTACTTC. It codes for CASSLSDASDEQYF. Drawing the rest from reference TRBV5-1 and TRBJ2-7, the complete variable domain is KAGVTQTPRYLIKTRGQQVTLSCSPISGHRSVSWYQQTPGQGLQFLFEYFSETQRNKGNFPGRFSGRQFSNSRSEMNVSTLELGDSALYLCASSLSDASDEQYFGPGTRLTVT.

This clone appeared a single time. V gene TRBV15 combines with J gene TRBJ2-7; no firm D call. CDR1 is LNHNV and CDR2 is YYDKDF in the germline V gene (reference sequence). V lost 5 bases, J lost 2 bases, and 10 bases lay in between. The CDR3 is 13 amino acids. The DNA of the CDR3 is TGTGCCACCAGCTTTCGTGAGGCCTACGAGCAGTACTTC. Residues: CATSFREAYEQYF. The variable domain in full, with the rest retrieved from reference TRBV15 and TRBJ2-7, is DAMVIQNPRYQVTQFGKPVTLSCSQTLNHNVMYWYQQKSSQAPKLLFHYYDKDFNNEADTPDNFQSRRPNTSFCFLDIRSPGLGDTAMYLCATSFREAYEQYFGPGTRLTVT.

This clone was counted a few times. This sequence joins TRBV7-2 and TRBJ2-3; 9 bases map to TRBD1. V lost 5 bases to trimming and J lost 2 bases; unmatched junction nucleotides: 11. The germline CDR1 and CDR2 sequences are SGHTA and FQGNSA. This CDR3 is built from 17 residues. This chain's CDR3 is CASSHRPGQGNTDTQYF. The CDR3 DNA sequence: TGTGCCAGCAGCCATCGACCGGGACAGGGAAACACAGATACGCAGTATTTT.

The genes are TRBV10-3 and TRBJ2-2; 8 bases align to TRBD1. The CDR3 extends over 17 amino acids. V lost 4 bases, J lost 7 bases, and 14 bases stayed unmatched. Germline CDR1 is ENHRY and CDR2 is SYGVKD. CDR3 amino acids: CAISGTGQGKSDGELFF. The CDR3 coding sequence is TGTGCCATCAGTGGAACCGGACAGGGAAAATCGGACGGGGAGCTGTTTTTT.

The genes are TRBV7-3 and TRBJ2-7; a weak D match, TRBD2 (5 bases). V lost 0 bases, J lost 2 bases, and 8 bases lay in between. CDR1 is SGHTA and CDR2 is FQGTGA in the germline V gene. The CDR3 consists of 14 residues. The CDR3 bases are TGTGCCAGCAGCTTAACGAGCGGCCCCTACGAGCAGTACTTC. Its protein product is CASSLTSGPYEQYF.

The chain is built from TRBV6-5 and TRBJ2-3; D assignment may be TRBD1 or TRBD2 (5 bases each). This CDR3 region has 15 residues. Per germline, CDR1 MNHEY and CDR2 SVGAGI. Trimming shortened V by 7 bases and J by 2 bases, and 16 bases separated the two germline ends. CDR3 coding DNA: TGTGCCAGCACCCCAAGGGACCTCTTCACAGATACGCAGTATTTT. This sequence encodes CASTPRDLFTDTQYF.

This clone was found once. J is TRBJ1-2 and V is TRBV19; the match to TRBD1 covers 8 bases. Germline V gene data show CDR1 as LNHDA and CDR2 as SQIVND (reference sequence). Trimming at V came to 6 bases and at J to 1 base, leaving 10 bases not matched to a gene. The CDR3 is 16 amino acids. The CDR3 DNA follows: TGTGCCAGTAGACGGACAGGGCAAGAAGGTAACTATGGCTACACCTTC. Its translation is CASRRTGQEGNYGYTF. The whole variable domain, remainder taken from reference TRBV19 and TRBJ1-2, is DGGITQSPKYLFRKEGQNVTLSCEQNLNHDAMYWYRQDPGQGLRLIYYSQIVNDFQKGDIAEGYSVSREKKESFPLTVTSAQKNPTAFYLCASRRTGQEGNYGYTFGSGTRLTVV.

V gene TRBV4-1 combines with J gene TRBJ1-1; a possible D gene is TRBD1 (5 bases). The CDR3 totals 14 residues. Trimming removed 4 bases at V and 7 bases at J, with 16 bases between. Germline CDR1 and CDR2: MGHRA and YSYEKL. In nucleotides, the CDR3 is TGCGCCAGCAGCCTCTCGGTCAGGGTTGATGAAGCTTTCTTT. Protein product: CASSLSVRVDEAFF.

CDR3 sequence: CASSYSMGGLKYEQYF. The CDR3 region has the DNA TGTGCCAGCAGTTACTCGATGGGGGGGCTTAAGTACGAGCAGTACTTC. The chain uses TRBV6-5 and TRBJ2-7, with D tentatively TRBD2 (7 bases). From germline, CDR1 is MNHEY and CDR2 SVGAGI. Trimming pared 0 bases from V and 4 bases from J, leaving 16 bases between. This CDR3 has 16 amino acids.

The chain combines TRBV5-6 with TRBJ1-2; no definite D call. Per germline, CDR1 SGHDT and CDR2 YYEEEE. V dropped 4 bases and J dropped 1 base, with 11 bases sitting between them. The CDR3 length is 14 residues. The CDR3 bases are TGTGCCAGCAGCCCTAGGGAGTTTAACTATGGCTACACCTTC. Translation gives CASSPREFNYGYTF.

The CDR3 sequence: CASLGRRSEQYF. Written as DNA, the CDR3 is TGTGCCAGCTTAGGCCGAAGGAGCGAGCAGTACTTC. The gene calls are TRBV6-6 and TRBJ2-7; D ambiguous. Germline lookup yields CDR1 MNHNY and CDR2 SVGAGI (reference sequence). The CDR3 loop spans 12 amino acids. V shed 8 bases and J shed 6 bases, with 14 bases lying between them.